This T cell receptor (beta chain) was captured in a study of OX40 agonist ivuxolimab in advanced cancers. Repertoires were generated with immunoSEQ multiplex PCR, while TCRdb's copy carries only in-frame clones and drops some. The sample carries around 72,000 clones, 70% to 90% recorded once. V was pared by 4 bases and J by 1 base, with 9 bases between. CDR3 length: 14 residues. Germline V CDR1 and CDR2: SGHTA, FQGNSA. The sample in question was CD4+ or CD8+ T cells sorted from blood, obtained in a trial of the OX40 agonist ivuxolimab. The sequence was obtained from an adult with an advanced solid tumor such as melanoma, head and neck, liver or kidney cancer. The J gene is TRBJ2-3, the V gene TRBV7-2; D is possibly TRBD1 (5 bases). CDR3 residues: CASSSLGRTDTQYF. DNA of the CDR3: TGTGCCAGCAGCTCCCTGGGGCGCACAGATACGCAGTATTTT.